The 6 T cell receptor beta chains given below trace back to one sample, sequenced in a study of human T cells and chemical hapten exposure. TCRdb called the RACE reads again in MiXCR, with one record for every CDR3 protein. This table holds a few hundred thousand distinct CDR3 sequences, around 6% found once. Sample time point: patch test 2, 6 weeks after DPC sensitization. Sample treatment: therapeutic diphenylcyclopropenone sensitization with weekly scalp DPC. Sequencing was performed on whole blood, taken in connection with sensitization to the hapten diphenylcyclopropenone (DPC). These receptors were collected from a woman between 18 and 29 years old with alopecia areata. Some clones in this sample may be carry-over from other donors' samples.

The chain has TRBV7-2 and TRBJ1-2, with D tentatively TRBD1 (5 bases). V was shortened by 5 bases and J by 5 bases, with 15 bases between the two germline ends. This CDR3 is built from 14 residues. Germline V CDR1 and CDR2: SGHTA, FQGNSA. Here the CDR3 DNA reads TGTGCCAGCAGCCCCCGGACAAACCTGTATGGCTACACCTTC. Translated, it gives CASSPRTNLYGYTF.

This clonotype was found a few times. The chain links TRBV4-2 to TRBJ2-2; D is uncertain. V was shortened by 0 bases and J by 7 bases, with 12 bases between the two germline ends. The germline V gene encodes CDR1 LGHNA and CDR2 YNFKEQ. The CDR3 totals 15 residues. CDR3 amino acids: CASSQENFPNGELFF. The CDR3 DNA sequence: TGTGCCAGCAGCCAAGAGAACTTCCCGAACGGGGAGCTGTTTTTT.

This clonotype was picked up a small number of times. The J gene is TRBJ1-5, the V gene TRBV3-1; D not resolved. The CDR3 is 18 residues long. Trimming left V 0 bases short and J 0 bases short, with 15 bases between. Germline V gene data show CDR1 as LGHDT and CDR2 as YNNKEL (reference sequence). This CDR3 reads CASSQDEKRGISNQPQHF. The CDR3 nucleotides read TGTGCCAGCAGCCAAGACGAGAAGCGAGGGATTAGCAATCAGCCCCAGCATTTT.

This clonotype was observed at least ten times. The chain is built from TRBV6-6 and TRBJ1-3, with 8 bases identical to TRBD1. This CDR3 comprises 15 residues. The V gene's germline CDR1 is MNHNY and CDR2 SVGAGI (reference sequence). With 4 bases clipped from V and 2 bases from J, the junction kept 4 bases outside the gene matches. CDR3 residues: CASSWQGAPGNTIYF. The CDR3 DNA sequence: TGTGCCAGCAGTTGGCAGGGGGCTCCTGGAAACACCATATATTTT.

This clonotype was detected many times. The genes are TRBV4-3 and TRBJ1-1, with a tentative D call TRBD1 (6 bases). CDR3 length: 16 amino acids. V shed 1 base and J shed 3 bases, with 15 bases lying between them. The germline V gene encodes CDR1 LGHNA and CDR2 YSLEER. The CDR3 here is CASSQGSGAEDTEAFF. The DNA of the CDR3 is TGCGCCAGCAGCCAAGGGTCAGGGGCGGAGGACACTGAAGCTTTCTTT.

V gene TRBV6-2 or TRBV6-3 combines with J gene TRBJ1-1, with D perhaps matching TRBD1 (6 bases). CDR1 and CDR2 from the germline V gene are MNHEY and SVGEGT. V was clipped by 6 bases and J by 3 bases, with 14 bases between them. The CDR3 has 14 residues. The CDR3 sequence: CASSADGGYTEAFF. CDR3 nucleotide sequence: TGTGCCAGCAGCGCGGACGGGGGCTACACTGAAGCTTTCTTT.